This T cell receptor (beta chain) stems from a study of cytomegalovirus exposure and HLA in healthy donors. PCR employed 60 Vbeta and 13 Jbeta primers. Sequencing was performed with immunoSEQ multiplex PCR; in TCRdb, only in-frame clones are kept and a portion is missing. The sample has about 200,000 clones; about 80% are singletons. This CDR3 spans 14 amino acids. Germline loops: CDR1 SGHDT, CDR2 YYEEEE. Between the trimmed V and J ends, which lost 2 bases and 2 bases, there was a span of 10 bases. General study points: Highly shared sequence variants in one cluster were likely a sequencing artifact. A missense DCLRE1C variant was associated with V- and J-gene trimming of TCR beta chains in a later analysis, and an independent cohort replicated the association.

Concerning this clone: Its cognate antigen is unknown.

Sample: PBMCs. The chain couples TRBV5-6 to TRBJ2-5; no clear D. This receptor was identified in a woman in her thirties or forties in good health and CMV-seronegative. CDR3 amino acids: CASSLRGSQETQYF. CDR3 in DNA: TGTGCCAGCAGCTTAAGAGGCAGTCAAGAGACCCAGTACTTC. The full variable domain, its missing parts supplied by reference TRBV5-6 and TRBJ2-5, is DAGVTQSPTHLIKTRGQQVTLRCSPKSGHDTVSWYQQALGQGPQFIFQYYEEEERQRGNFPDRFSGHQFPNYSSELNVNALLLGDSALYLCASSLRGSQETQYFGPGTRLLVL.